The clone carrying this T cell receptor beta chain was detected only a few times. Trimming removed 1 base from V and 0 bases from J; junction bases left unmatched: 4. CDR3 length: 16 residues. The germline V gene encodes CDR1 MGHRA and CDR2 YSYEKL. This entry belongs to a study of blood T cells in healthy people across ages. Primers used in a second PCR of roughly 7 to 12 cycles were a sample-barcoded 5' primer and a J-beta primer mix. In TCRdb, the 5' RACE reads were re-called with MiXCR into one record per CDR3 protein. The sample has about 650,000 distinct CDR3 sequences; 45% to 60% are singletons.

This chain connects TRBV4-1 to TRBJ2-3, with 7 bases matching TRBD1. The sequenced material came from blood. The sequence came from an elderly woman in good health. The CDR3 loop is CASSQGPGQSTDTQYF. For the CDR3, the DNA is TGCGCCAGCAGCCAAGGGCCGGGACAGAGCACAGATACGCAGTATTTT.